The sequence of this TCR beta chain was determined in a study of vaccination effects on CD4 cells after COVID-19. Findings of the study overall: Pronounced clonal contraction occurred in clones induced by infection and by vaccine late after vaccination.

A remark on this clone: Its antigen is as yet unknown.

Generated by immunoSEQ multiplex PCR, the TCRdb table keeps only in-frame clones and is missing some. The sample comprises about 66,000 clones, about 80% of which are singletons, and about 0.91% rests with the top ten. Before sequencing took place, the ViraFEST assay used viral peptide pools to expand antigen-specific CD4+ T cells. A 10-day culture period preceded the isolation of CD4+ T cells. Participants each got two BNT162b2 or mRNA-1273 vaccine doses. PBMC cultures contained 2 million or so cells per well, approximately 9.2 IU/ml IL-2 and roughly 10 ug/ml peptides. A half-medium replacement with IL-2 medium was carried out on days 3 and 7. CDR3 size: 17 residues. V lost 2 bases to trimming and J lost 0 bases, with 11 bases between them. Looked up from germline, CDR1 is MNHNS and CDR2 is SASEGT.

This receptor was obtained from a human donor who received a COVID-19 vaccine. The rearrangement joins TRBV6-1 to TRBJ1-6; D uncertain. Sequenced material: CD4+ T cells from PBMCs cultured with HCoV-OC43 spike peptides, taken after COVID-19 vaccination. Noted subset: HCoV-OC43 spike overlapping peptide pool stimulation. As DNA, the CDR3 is TGTGCCAGCAGTGAACGGCTGTCCGGCTCCTATAATTCACCCCTCCACTTT. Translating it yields CASSERLSGSYNSPLHF.